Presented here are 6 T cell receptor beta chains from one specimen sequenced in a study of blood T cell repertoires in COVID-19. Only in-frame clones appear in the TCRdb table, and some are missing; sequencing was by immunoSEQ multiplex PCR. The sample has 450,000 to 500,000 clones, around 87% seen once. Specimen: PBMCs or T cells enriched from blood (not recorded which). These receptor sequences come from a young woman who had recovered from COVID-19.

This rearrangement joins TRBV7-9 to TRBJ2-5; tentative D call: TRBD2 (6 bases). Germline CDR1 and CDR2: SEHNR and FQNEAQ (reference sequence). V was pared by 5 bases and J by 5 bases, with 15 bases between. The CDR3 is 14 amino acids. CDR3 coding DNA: TGTGCCAGCAGCCGTGTTCAGGCGGGGGAGACCCAGTACTTC. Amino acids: CASSRVQAGETQYF.

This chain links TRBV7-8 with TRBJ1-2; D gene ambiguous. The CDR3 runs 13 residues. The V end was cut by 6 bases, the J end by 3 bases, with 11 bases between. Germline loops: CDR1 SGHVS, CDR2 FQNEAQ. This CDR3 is CASSKPQDYGYTF. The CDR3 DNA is TGTGCCAGCAGTAAACCCCAGGACTATGGCTACACCTTC.

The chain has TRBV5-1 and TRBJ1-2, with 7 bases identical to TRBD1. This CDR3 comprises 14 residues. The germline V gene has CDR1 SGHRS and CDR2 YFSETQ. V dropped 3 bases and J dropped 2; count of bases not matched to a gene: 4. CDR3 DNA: TGCGCCAGCAGCTGGGACAGTGACAACTATGGCTACACCTTC. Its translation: CASSWDSDNYGYTF.

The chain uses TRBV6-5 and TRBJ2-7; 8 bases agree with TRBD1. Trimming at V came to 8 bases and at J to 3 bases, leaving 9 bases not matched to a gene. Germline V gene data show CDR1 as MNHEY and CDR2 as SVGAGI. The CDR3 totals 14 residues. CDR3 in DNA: TGTGCCAGCGATAGACGAACAGGGGGCTACGAGCAGTACTTC. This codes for CASDRRTGGYEQYF.

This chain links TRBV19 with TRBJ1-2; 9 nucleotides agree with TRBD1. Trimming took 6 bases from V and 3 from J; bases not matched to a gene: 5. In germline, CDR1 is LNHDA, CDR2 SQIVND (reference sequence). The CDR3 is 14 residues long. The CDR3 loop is CASRTGGADYGYTF. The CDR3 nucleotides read TGTGCCAGTAGGACAGGGGGAGCTGACTATGGCTACACCTTC.

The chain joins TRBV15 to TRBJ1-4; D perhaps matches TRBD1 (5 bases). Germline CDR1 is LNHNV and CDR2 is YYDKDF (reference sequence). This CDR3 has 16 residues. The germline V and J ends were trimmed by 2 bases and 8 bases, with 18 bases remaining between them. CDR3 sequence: CATSRPTGGTAEKLFF. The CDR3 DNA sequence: TGTGCCACCAGCAGACCAACGGGAGGGACGGCCGAAAAACTGTTTTTT.